What follows describes a single T cell receptor (beta chain). Deletions cut 11 bases from V and 3 bases from J, with 16 bases between. Germline V gives CDR1 MNHEY, CDR2 SVGAGI. The CDR3 is 13 residues long. How the authors handled the data: Amplification of reference gene primers was used by the study to estimate nucleated cell counts. Here immunoSEQ multiplex PCR was the method, and the copy in TCRdb shows in-frame clones only, minus some. V and J calls and clone size are given by that table; D and trimming were obtained from the DNA. Of 50,000 to 75,000 clones listed, around three quarters are singletons. This sample is part of a study of blood T cell repertoires in COVID-19. Background on the study: From the United States, Italy and Spain came samples of acute and convalescent COVID-19. In each case, the material was cDNA or gDNA derived from T cells, B-cell-depleted T cells, or PBMCs.

The chain joins TRBV6-5 to TRBJ1-2; D is perhaps TRBD1 (5 bases). This TCR was sampled from a human donor in a cohort sampled during active COVID-19. The sequencing input was peripheral blood. The CDR3 spells CASTDSPDYGYTF. In nucleotides, the CDR3 is TGTGCCTCAACAGACAGCCCGGACTATGGCTACACCTTC.